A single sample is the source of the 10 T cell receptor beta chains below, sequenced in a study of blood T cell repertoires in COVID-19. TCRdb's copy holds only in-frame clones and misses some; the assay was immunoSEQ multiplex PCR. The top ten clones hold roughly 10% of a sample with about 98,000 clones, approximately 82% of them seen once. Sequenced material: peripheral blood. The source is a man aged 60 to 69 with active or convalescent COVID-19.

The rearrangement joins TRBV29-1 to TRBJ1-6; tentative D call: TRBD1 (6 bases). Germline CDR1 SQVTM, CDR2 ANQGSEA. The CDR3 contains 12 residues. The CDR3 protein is CGPKGDNSPLHF. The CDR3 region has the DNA TGCGGCCCAAAGGGGGACAATTCACCCCTCCACTTT.

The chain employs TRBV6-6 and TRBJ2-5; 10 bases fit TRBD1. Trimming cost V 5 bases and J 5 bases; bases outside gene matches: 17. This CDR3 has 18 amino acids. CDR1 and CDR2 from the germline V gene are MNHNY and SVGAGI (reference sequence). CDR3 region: CASSPGTAKTGGDETQYF. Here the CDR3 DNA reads TGTGCCAGCAGTCCCGGGACGGCAAAGACAGGGGGCGACGAGACCCAGTACTTC.

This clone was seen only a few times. CDR3 residues: CASSPTPVSSYNEQFF. The CDR3 bases are TGTGCCAGCAGTCCGACACCCGTGAGCTCCTACAATGAGCAGTTCTTC. The J gene is TRBJ2-1, the V gene TRBV27; D uncertain. Deletions cut 5 bases from V and 0 bases from J, with 14 bases between. The CDR3 totals 16 residues. The germline CDR1 and CDR2 sequences are MNHEY and SMNVEV (reference sequence).

The DNA for the CDR3 is TGTGCCAGCTCACCGACGACAGGGGAGAGGTATGGCTACACCTTC. Protein sequence: CASSPTTGERYGYTF. This chain connects TRBV18 to TRBJ1-2; 8 nucleotides line up with TRBD1. CDR1 is KGHSH and CDR2 is LQKENI in the germline V gene. The CDR3 extends over 15 amino acids. Losses at the gene ends were 3 bases for V and 5 bases for J; bases not matched to a gene: 8.

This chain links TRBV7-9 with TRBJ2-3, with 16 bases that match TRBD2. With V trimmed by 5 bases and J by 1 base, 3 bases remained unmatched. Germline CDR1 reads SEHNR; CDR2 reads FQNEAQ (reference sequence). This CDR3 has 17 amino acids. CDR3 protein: CASSPGLAGGGTDTQYF. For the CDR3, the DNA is TGTGCCAGCAGCCCGGGACTAGCGGGAGGGGGCACAGATACGCAGTATTTT.

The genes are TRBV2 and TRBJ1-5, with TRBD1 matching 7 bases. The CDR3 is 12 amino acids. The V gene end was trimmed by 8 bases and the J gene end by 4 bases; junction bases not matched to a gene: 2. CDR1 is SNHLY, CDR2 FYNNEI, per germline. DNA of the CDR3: TGTGCCAGCGGGGACAGTAATCAGCCCCAGCATTTT. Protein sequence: CASGDSNQPQHF.

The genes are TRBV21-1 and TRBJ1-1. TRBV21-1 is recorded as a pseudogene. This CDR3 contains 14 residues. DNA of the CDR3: TGTGCCAGCAGCAAAGGACTCCGCGGCACTGAAGCTTTCTTT. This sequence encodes CASSKGLRGTEAFF.

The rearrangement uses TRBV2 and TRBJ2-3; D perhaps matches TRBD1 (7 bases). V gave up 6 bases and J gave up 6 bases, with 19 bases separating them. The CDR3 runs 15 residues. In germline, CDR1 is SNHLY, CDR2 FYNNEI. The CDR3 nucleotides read TGTGCCAGCAGGCCCCGCGGGACAGCAGAGGATACGCAGTATTTT. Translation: CASRPRGTAEDTQYF.

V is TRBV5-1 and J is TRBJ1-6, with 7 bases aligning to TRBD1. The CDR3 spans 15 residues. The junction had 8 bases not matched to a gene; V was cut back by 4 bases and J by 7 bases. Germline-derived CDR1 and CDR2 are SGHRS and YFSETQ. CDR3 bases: TGCGCCAGCAGCATCTCCGGGACAGAAAATTCACCCCTCCACTTT. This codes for CASSISGTENSPLHF.

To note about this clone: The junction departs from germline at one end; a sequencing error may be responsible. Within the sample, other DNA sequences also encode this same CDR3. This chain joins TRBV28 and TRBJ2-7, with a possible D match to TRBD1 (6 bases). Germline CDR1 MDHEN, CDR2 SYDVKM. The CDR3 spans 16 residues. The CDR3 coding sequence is TGTGCCAGCAGGCGAGGACTGGCAGGGGATTCCTACGAGCAGTATTTC. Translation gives CASRRGLAGDSYEQYF.